This T cell receptor beta chain came from a study of shared clonotypes between healthy human individuals. Study-wide results and limits: Generation probabilities of non-shared clonotypes were lower (relative to those shared by all four donors). Genetic and exposure-history diversity was limited by the small donor number.

In the case of this clone: The antigen remains unidentified.

The CDR3 extends over 14 amino acids. Losses at the gene ends were 1 base for V and 6 bases for J; bases not matched to a gene: 5. Germline V gene data show CDR1 as SGHTA and CDR2 as FQGNSA. Profiled with immunoSEQ multiplex PCR; TCRdb holds only in-frame clones, not every one. The repertoire has some 2.3 million clones, roughly 93% of them found once; the top ten carry 0.39%. The TCR comes from a man younger than 35 in good health. Some clones in this sample may be carry-over from other donors' samples. V gene TRBV7-2 combines with J gene TRBJ2-5; 7 nucleotides agree with TRBD1. What was sequenced was naive CD4+ T cells from PBMCs. This sample's subset: CD45RA+ positively selected. The CDR3 spells CASSLVQGIKTQYF. Written as DNA, the CDR3 is TGTGCCAGCAGCTTAGTACAGGGGATAAAGACCCAGTACTTC.